This T cell receptor (beta chain) was found in a study of T cell repertoires in cytomegalovirus infection. Study-wide points: People with CMV and the relevant HLA were identified by cumulative public TCR beta family frequency.

CDR3 length: 12 residues. The germline V gene encodes CDR1 SGHAT and CDR2 FQDESV (reference sequence). In TCRdb, the reads were re-called with MiXCR into one record per CDR3 protein. The table lists hundreds of thousands of distinct CDR3 sequences, about 40% of them singletons. Comment on this clonotype: What it recognizes is unknown. Since a much larger clone is just one base distant, this may be a read error.

The genes are TRBV11-1 and TRBJ2-3; D is unresolved. The TCR was taken from a human donor in good health (CMV status not recorded). Some clones in this sample may be carry-over from other donors' samples. Sequencing input: PBMCs. The CDR3 loop is CTSSALSDTQYF. The CDR3, as DNA: TGTACCAGCAGCGCGCTGTCGGATACGCAGTATTTT.